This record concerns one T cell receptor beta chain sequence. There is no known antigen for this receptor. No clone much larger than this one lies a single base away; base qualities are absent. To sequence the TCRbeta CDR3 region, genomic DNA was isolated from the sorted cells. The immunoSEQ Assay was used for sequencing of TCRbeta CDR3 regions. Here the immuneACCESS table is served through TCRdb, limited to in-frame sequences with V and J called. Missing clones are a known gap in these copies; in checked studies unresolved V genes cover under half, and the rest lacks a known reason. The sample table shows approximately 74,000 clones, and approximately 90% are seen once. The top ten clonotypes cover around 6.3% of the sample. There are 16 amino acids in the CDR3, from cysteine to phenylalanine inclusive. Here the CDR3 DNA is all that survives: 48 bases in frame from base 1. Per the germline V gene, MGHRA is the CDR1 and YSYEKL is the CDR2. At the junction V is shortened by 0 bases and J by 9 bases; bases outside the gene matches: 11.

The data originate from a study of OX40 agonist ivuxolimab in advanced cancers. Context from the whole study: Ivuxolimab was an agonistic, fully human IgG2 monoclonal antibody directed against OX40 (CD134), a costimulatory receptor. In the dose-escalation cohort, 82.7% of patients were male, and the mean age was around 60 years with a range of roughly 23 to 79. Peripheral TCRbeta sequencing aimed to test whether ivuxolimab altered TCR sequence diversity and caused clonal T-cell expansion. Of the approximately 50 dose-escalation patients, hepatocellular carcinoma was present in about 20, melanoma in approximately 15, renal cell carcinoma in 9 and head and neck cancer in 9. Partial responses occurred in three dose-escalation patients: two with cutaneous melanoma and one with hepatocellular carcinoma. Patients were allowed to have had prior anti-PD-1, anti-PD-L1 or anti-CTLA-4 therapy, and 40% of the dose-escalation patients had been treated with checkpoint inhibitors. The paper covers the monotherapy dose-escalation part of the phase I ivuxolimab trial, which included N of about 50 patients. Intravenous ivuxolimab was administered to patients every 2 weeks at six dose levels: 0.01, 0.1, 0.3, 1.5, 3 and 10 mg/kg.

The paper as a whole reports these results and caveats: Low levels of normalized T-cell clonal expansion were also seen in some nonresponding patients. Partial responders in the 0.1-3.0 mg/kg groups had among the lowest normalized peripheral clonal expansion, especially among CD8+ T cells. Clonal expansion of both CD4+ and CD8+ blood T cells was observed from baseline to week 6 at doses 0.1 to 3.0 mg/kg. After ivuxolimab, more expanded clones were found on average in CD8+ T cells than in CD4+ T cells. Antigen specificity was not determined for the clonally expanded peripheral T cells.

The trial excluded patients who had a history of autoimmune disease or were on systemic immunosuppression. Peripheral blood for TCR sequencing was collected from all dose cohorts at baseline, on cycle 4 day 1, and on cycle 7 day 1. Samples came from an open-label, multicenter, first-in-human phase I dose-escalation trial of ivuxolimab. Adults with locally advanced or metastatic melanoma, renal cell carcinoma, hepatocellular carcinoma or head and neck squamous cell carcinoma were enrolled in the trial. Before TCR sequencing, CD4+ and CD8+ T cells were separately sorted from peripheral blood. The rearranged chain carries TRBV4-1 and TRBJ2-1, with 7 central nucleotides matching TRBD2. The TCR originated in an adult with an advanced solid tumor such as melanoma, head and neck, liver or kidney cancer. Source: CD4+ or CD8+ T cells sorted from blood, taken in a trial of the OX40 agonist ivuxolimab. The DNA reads TGCGCCAGCAGCCAAGAGGGATTTACTAGCGAACGTGAGCAGTTCTTC. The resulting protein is CASSQEGFTSEREQFF.